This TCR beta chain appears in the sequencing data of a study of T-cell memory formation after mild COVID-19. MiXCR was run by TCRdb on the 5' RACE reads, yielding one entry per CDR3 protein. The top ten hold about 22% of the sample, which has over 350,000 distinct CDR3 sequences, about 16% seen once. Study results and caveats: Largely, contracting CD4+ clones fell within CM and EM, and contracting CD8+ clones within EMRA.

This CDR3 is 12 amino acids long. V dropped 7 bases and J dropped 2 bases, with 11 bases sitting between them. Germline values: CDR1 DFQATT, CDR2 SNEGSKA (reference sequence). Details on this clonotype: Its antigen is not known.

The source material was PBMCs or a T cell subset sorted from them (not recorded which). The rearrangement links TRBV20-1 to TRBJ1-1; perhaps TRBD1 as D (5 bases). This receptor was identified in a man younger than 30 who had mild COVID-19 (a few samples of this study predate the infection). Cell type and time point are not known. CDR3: CSVSQDNTEAFF. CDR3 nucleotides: TGCAGTGTGTCACAGGATAACACTGAAGCTTTCTTT.